This paragraph covers one TCR beta chain sequence. This sample was taken from a study of T cells in tumors after PD-1 blockade. Trimming at V came to 6 bases and at J to 7 bases, leaving 10 bases not matched to a gene. The germline CDR1 and CDR2 sequences are MNHEY and SVGAGI. The CDR3 is made up of 14 amino acids. The repertoire was sequenced with immunoSEQ multiplex PCR; TCRdb's copy has only in-frame clones and lacks some. The data contain about 33,000 clones, 78% of them singletons. This TCR derives from a human donor with basal cell carcinoma. The chain combines TRBV6-5 with TRBJ1-2, with TRBD1 matching 8 bases. The sequences come from PBMCs, collected before anti-PD-1 treatment. The CDR3 here is CASSRGTGSGGYTF. The CDR3 DNA follows: TGTGCCAGCAGCCGAGGGACAGGCTCGGGTGGCTACACCTTC.